The rows below give T cell receptor beta chains drawn from one sample of a study of blood T cell repertoires in COVID-19. Assay used: immunoSEQ multiplex PCR; TCRdb lists only in-frame clones, some missing. Of 350,000 to 400,000 clones in the sample, around 89% were seen once. Sequencing was carried out using peripheral blood. The source is a man younger than 30 with active or convalescent COVID-19. The CDR3 runs from the conserved cysteine through the conserved F or W. Each record gives: D gene, V gene, clone size, J gene, CDR3 DNA, CDR3 protein. A D gene is named only where the DNA matches it firmly. The size field is filled for only some rows; it gives once, few, many or a size class.

NA	TRBV5-6	NA	TRBJ2-3	TGTGCCAGCAGCTTGAATAGAGATACGCAGTATTTT	CASSLNRDTQYF
TRBD1	TRBV27	NA	TRBJ2-7	TGTGCCAGCAGGGAGACAGGGATGTTTAACGAGCAGTACTTC	CASRETGMFNEQYF
NA	TRBV2	NA	TRBJ2-3	TGTGCCAGCAGGACAGGAGGCTCGCGGGGGGATACGCAGTATTTT	CASRTGGSRGDTQYF
NA	TRBV19	NA	TRBJ1-1	TGTGCCAGTAGTCCAGGGAGGAGCACTGAAGCTTTCTTT	CASSPGRSTEAFF
NA	TRBV19	NA	TRBJ1-1	TGTGCCAGTAATTCAGGGGTGACTGAAGCTTTCTTT	CASNSGVTEAFF
NA	TRBV29-1	NA	TRBJ2-7	TGCAGCGTCGCCCCCACAGGGAACGAGCAGTACTTC	CSVAPTGNEQYF
TRBD1	TRBV7-9	NA	TRBJ1-1	TGTGCCAGCAGCTTACCGACAGGGGGCTTTGAAGCTTTCTTT	CASSLPTGGFEAFF
NA	TRBV12-5	NA	TRBJ2-2	TGTGCTAGTGGCCCAGGGGCCTACACCGGGGAGCTGTTTTTT	CASGPGAYTGELFF
TRBD1	TRBV5-1	NA	TRBJ2-7	TGCGCCAGCAGCTTGGCGGGACAGGGTACTTACGAGCAGTACTTC	CASSLAGQGTYEQYF
NA	TRBV3-1/TRBV3-2	few	TRBJ2-7	TGTGCCAGCAGCACCGTCGAGAGGGCGGAGCAGTACTTC	CASSTVERAEQYF
NA	TRBV7-9	NA	TRBJ2-5	TGTGCCAGCAGCTCTAATACGGGAGAGACCCAGTACTTC	CASSSNTGETQYF
NA	TRBV28	NA	TRBJ1-4	TGTGCCAGCAGTTCTATCGGTGGTACTCCGATTGAAAAACTGTTTTTT	CASSSIGGTPIEKLFF
NA	TRBV19	NA	TRBJ2-5	TGTGCCAGTAGTATCAGCAACAGGGGGGGGACCCAGTACTTC	CASSISNRGGTQYF
NA	TRBV6-6	NA	TRBJ1-5	TGTGCCAGCAGTTACTCGTCCCGGCAGCCCCAGCATTTT	CASSYSSRQPQHF
TRBD1	TRBV29-1	NA	TRBJ2-1	TGCAGCGTTGTAGGACAGGGACGGACCCCTCTCTCTCATGAGCAGTTCTTC	CSVVGQGRTPLSHEQFF
TRBD1	TRBV19	NA	TRBJ1-5	TGTGCCAGTAGTTTCGGACAGGGCCTTCCCAATCAGCCCCAGCATTTT	CASSFGQGLPNQPQHF
TRBD1	TRBV7-2	NA	TRBJ2-3	TGTGCCAGCAGCTTGGGACAGGGAAGGACAGATACGCAGTATTTT	CASSLGQGRTDTQYF
TRBD1	TRBV19	NA	TRBJ1-5	TGTGCCAGTAAGGGGACAGGGGCGAATAGCAATCAGCCCCAGCATTTT	CASKGTGANSNQPQHF
TRBD1	TRBV24-1	few	TRBJ2-5	TGTGCCACCAGTGACGGACAGGACCCTAAACCTCTAGAGACCCAGTACTTC	CATSDGQDPKPLETQYF
TRBD2	TRBV18	NA	TRBJ2-5	TGTGCCAGCTCACCCTCTAGCGGGGGGCCGACGGAGACCCAGTACTTC	CASSPSSGGPTETQYF
NA	TRBV19	NA	TRBJ1-5	TGTGCCAGTAGTTCGGGAGGGATGCAGCCCCAGCATTTT	CASSSGGMQPQHF
NA	TRBV5-6	NA	TRBJ2-6	TGTGCCAGCAGCTTCCGTTCGTGGCGGACCTCTGGGGCCAACGTGCTGACTTTC	CASSFRSWRTSGANVLTF
TRBD1	TRBV19	NA	TRBJ2-7	TGTGCCAGTAGTAAGGGACAGGGGGTGACCTACGAGCAGTACTTC	CASSKGQGVTYEQYF
NA	TRBV6-4	NA	TRBJ2-3	TGTGCCAGCAGTGACGGCGCGGAGCCTAGCACAGATACGCAGTATTTT	CASSDGAEPSTDTQYF
NA	TRBV25-1	once	TRBJ2-7	TGTGCCAGCAGTGAAACCCTTGCGTACGAGCAGTACTTC	CASSETLAYEQYF
TRBD1	TRBV7-2	few	TRBJ1-2	TGTGCCAGCAGCACCACAGGGGGCGGGTATGGCTACACCTTC	CASSTTGGGYGYTF
TRBD1	TRBV28	NA	TRBJ1-3	TGTGCCAGCGGAAACCCAAGGACAGGCAGCTCTGGAAACACCATATATTTT	CASGNPRTGSSGNTIYF
NA	TRBV30	NA	TRBJ2-7	TGTGCCTGGGATTCGGTCGAGCAGTACTTC	CAWDSVEQYF
TRBD2	TRBV24-1	NA	TRBJ2-2	TGTGCCACCAGTGATTTGATTCGGCGGGAGGGGTATACCGGGGAGCTGTTTTTT	CATSDLIRREGYTGELFF
NA	TRBV9	NA	TRBJ2-7	TGTGCCAGCAGCGGCAGGGGTCCCAACTACGAGCAGTACTTC	CASSGRGPNYEQYF
NA	TRBV4-1	NA	TRBJ1-2	TGCGCCAGCAGCCAAGCGGCGGGGGGCTATGGCTACACCTTC	CASSQAAGGYGYTF
NA	TRBV2	NA	TRBJ1-1	TGTGCCAGCACCCCTGTCTGGGGCCAACTGAACACTGAAGCTTTCTTT	CASTPVWGQLNTEAFF
NA	TRBV28	NA	TRBJ2-2	TGTGCCAGCAGCCCCGGGGCTAGCGTAACCGGGGAGCTGTTTTTT	CASSPGASVTGELFF